These 29 T cell receptor beta chains originate from one sample sequenced in a study of T cell repertoires in cytomegalovirus infection. These receptors' antigens are unknown. MiXCR, run by TCRdb on the reads, gives a single entry per CDR3 protein. The sample has roughly 80,000 distinct CDR3 sequences; about 24% are singletons. The material was CD8+ T cells from cultured PBMCs, obtained from culture after CMV antigen stimulation. The receptor source for this set is a human donor in good health (CMV status not recorded). Some clones in this sample may be carry-over from other donors' samples.

At least ten counts were recorded for this clonotype. The chain is built from TRBV9 and TRBJ2-1, with a tentative D call TRBD1 (5 bases). The V gene lost 4 bases and the J gene lost 4 bases, with 9 bases spanning the gap. The length of the CDR3 is 13 residues. Germline loops: CDR1 SGDLS, CDR2 YYNGEE. CDR3 region: CASSQDSYNEQFF. The CDR3 DNA is TGTGCCAGCAGCCAAGACAGTTACAATGAGCAGTTCTTC.

The table lists this clonotype with a few counts. V is TRBV7-6 and J is TRBJ2-2; possible D gene TRBD1, 7 bases. The CDR3 has 14 amino acids. V gave up 7 bases and J gave up 8 bases, with 17 bases separating them. CDR1 and CDR2 (germline): SGHVS, FNYEAQ. CDR3 DNA: TGTGCCAGCAAAGAGGAGGGGGCGCGAGGGGAGCTGTTTTTT. This codes for CASKEEGARGELFF.

The chain links TRBV6-1 to TRBJ2-2; 8 nucleotides line up with TRBD1. CDR3 length equals 16 residues. CDR1 MNHNS and CDR2 SASEGT come from the germline V gene. Unmatched junction bases numbered 8, after V lost 3 bases and J lost 5 bases. This CDR3 is CASSEATGEGTGELFF. DNA of the CDR3: TGTGCCAGCAGTGAGGCGACAGGGGAAGGAACCGGGGAGCTGTTTTTT.

This clonotype is labeled as medium-sized. The V gene is TRBV7-9, the J gene TRBJ2-1, with D tentatively TRBD2 (6 bases). This CDR3 region has 16 residues. The germline V gene has CDR1 SEHNR and CDR2 FQNEAQ (reference sequence). Trimming took 1 base from V and 0 from J, leaving 10 bases between them. CDR3 sequence: CASSLEKGGSYNEQFF. The CDR3 nucleotides are TGTGCCAGCAGCTTAGAGAAGGGAGGCTCCTACAATGAGCAGTTCTTC.

This clonotype has ten or more counts. The chain recombines TRBV7-8 with TRBJ2-2; 8 bases map to TRBD1. The germline CDR1 and CDR2 sequences are SGHVS and FQNEAQ. V gave up 7 bases and J gave up 1 base; unmatched junction bases: 5. This CDR3 region has 15 residues. The DNA of the CDR3 is TGTGCCAGCACGTCCGGGACAGGGAACACCGGGGAGCTGTTTTTT. This sequence encodes CASTSGTGNTGELFF.

This clonotype was detected ten times or more. The V call is TRBV7-8, the J call TRBJ2-5, with 8 positions matching TRBD1. V lost 4 bases, J lost 3 bases, and 16 bases stayed unmatched. Germline V gene sequence: CDR1 SGHVS, CDR2 FQNEAQ. This CDR3 comprises 18 residues. The CDR3 sequence: CASSSGTGAGRVEETQYF. The DNA of the CDR3 is TGTGCCAGCAGCTCAGGGACAGGCGCTGGTAGGGTAGAAGAGACCCAGTACTTC.

Concerning this clonotype: One base away lies a much larger clone, so this may be a sequencing read error. The V gene is TRBV6-1, the J gene TRBJ1-1; D is ambiguous. Per the germline V gene, CDR1 is MNHNS and CDR2 is SASEGT. The CDR3 spans 13 residues. CDR3 amino acids: CASSTALSTEDFF. The CDR3 DNA follows: TGTGCCAGCAGCACGGCTTTGAGCACTGAAGATTTCTTT.

This chain uses TRBV19 with TRBJ2-7; TRBD1 might be the D (6 bases). The CDR3 sequence is 13 residues long. Germline V gene lookup returns CDR1 LNHDA and CDR2 SQIVND (reference sequence). The V and J ends lost 2 bases and 5 bases respectively, with 10 bases between them. The chain's CDR3 is CASSISRGDEQYF. The CDR3 DNA reads as TGTGCCAGTAGTATAAGCAGGGGCGACGAGCAGTACTTC.

This clonotype was observed a few times. V gene TRBV27 combines with J gene TRBJ1-5; D remains ambiguous. With 3 bases removed from V and 4 bases from J, the gap between germline ends came to 7 bases. Germline-derived CDR1 and CDR2 are MNHEY and SMNVEV (reference sequence). This CDR3 is 13 amino acids long. CDR3: CASSLVANQPQHF. The CDR3 DNA is TGTGCCAGCAGTTTGGTGGCTAATCAGCCCCAGCATTTT.

This clonotype was detected ten times or more. V and J are TRBV7-2 and TRBJ1-5; D not resolved. The CDR3 covers 13 residues. V was trimmed by 5 bases and J by 7 bases, leaving 12 bases between them. In germline, CDR1 is SGHTA, CDR2 FQGNSA. CDR3 protein: CASSPSSSQPQHF. CDR3 coding DNA: TGTGCCAGCAGCCCCTCTTCGTCCCAGCCCCAGCATTTT.

This clonotype appeared many times. The J gene is TRBJ2-7, the V gene TRBV12-3 or TRBV12-4; perhaps D is TRBD1 or TRBD2 (5 bases each). Deletions cut 1 base from V and 1 base from J, with 8 bases between. The CDR3 has 14 residues. The CDR3 coding sequence is TGTGCCAGCAGTTTAGGGGACGGTTCCTACGAGCAGTACTTC. Its translation is CASSLGDGSYEQYF.

The chain employs TRBV5-6 and TRBJ2-1; no reliable D call. The CDR3 runs to 13 residues. Germline CDR1 SGHDT, CDR2 YYEEEE. Between the trimmed V and J ends, which lost 0 bases and 9 bases, there was a span of 10 bases. CDR3 DNA: TGTGCCAGCAGCTTGGGGACCTTTGGTGAGCAGTTCTTC. Its translation is CASSLGTFGEQFF.

This clonotype was seen more than once but under ten times. The chain links TRBV4-3 to TRBJ2-3; D is tentatively TRBD1 or TRBD2 (6 bases each). Per germline, CDR1 LGHNA and CDR2 YSLEER. The CDR3 is 17 residues long. V lost 4 bases, J lost 1 base, and 18 bases lay in between. Here the CDR3 DNA reads TGCGCCAGCAGCCCAGAGGGGGGAGGAAGGGGCACAGATACGCAGTATTTT. It is translated as CASSPEGGGRGTDTQYF.

This chain joins TRBV14 and TRBJ2-5; the D gene could be TRBD1 or TRBD2 (5 bases each). Germline values: CDR1 SGHDN, CDR2 FVKESK. The CDR3 extends over 15 amino acids. Trimming shortened V by 4 bases and J by 0 bases, and 12 bases separated the two germline ends. The CDR3 DNA sequence: TGTGCCAGCAGCCTCGTCCCGGGACACCAAGAGACCCAGTACTTC. Amino acid sequence: CASSLVPGHQETQYF.

In this sample, this clonotype turned up a few times. V and J are TRBV12-3 or TRBV12-4 and TRBJ1-1; D call uncertain. V gave up 3 bases and J gave up 5 bases, with 10 bases separating them. CDR3 length equals 13 residues. CDR3 region: CASSFMGITEAFF. CDR3 nucleotide sequence: TGTGCCAGCAGTTTTATGGGGATAACTGAAGCTTTCTTT.

This clonotype was seen a handful of times. This chain links TRBV28 with TRBJ1-6, with 9 bases identical to TRBD1. Germline loops: CDR1 MDHEN, CDR2 SYDVKM. Trimming removed 6 bases from V and 7 bases from J; junction bases left unmatched: 1. This CDR3 contains 13 residues. CDR3 protein: CASRGTGNSPLHF. The CDR3 DNA is TGTGCCAGCAGGGGGACAGGGAATTCACCCCTCCACTTT.

V is TRBV30 and J is TRBJ2-1, with TRBD2 identical over 7 bases. CDR3 length equals 12 residues. The germline V gene encodes CDR1 GTSNPN and CDR2 SVGIG (reference sequence). J gave up 9 bases and V 5 bases, and 7 bases lay outside the gene matches. CDR3 region: CAWDREVAEQFF. The CDR3 DNA reads as TGTGCCTGGGATCGGGAGGTCGCTGAGCAGTTCTTC.

The V and J genes are TRBV7-6 and TRBJ2-3, with 7 bases identical to TRBD1. The CDR3 spans 15 residues. Germline trimming cut 7 bases from V and 2 bases from J; bases unmatched to any gene: 9. Germline CDR1 SGHVS, CDR2 FNYEAQ. The CDR3 DNA sequence: TGTGCCAGCACTTCAGGTGACAGGGCCACAGATACGCAGTATTTT. Its protein is CASTSGDRATDTQYF.

This clonotype occurred many times. This chain links TRBV7-9 with TRBJ2-5; TRBD2 matches 7 bases. Germline assignment: CDR1 SEHNR and CDR2 FQNEAQ (reference sequence). V dropped 1 base and J dropped 3; count of bases not matched to a gene: 8. This CDR3 spans 16 amino acids. In DNA, the CDR3 is TGTGCCAGCAGCTTAGTTTTCGGCGGGGGAGAAGAGACCCAGTACTTC. Its protein product is CASSLVFGGGEETQYF.

In this sample, this clonotype turned up a few times. CDR3 sequence: CASSLDAGASREQYF. CDR3 DNA sequence: TGCGCCAGCAGCTTGGATGCGGGGGCCTCGAGGGAGCAGTACTTC. This rearrangement joins TRBV5-1 to TRBJ2-7, with D possibly matching TRBD2 (7 bases). Germline V lookup: CDR1 SGHRS, CDR2 YFSETQ. The CDR3 has 15 residues. V was trimmed by 0 bases and J by 7 bases, leaving 17 bases between them.

The V call is TRBV5-1, the J call TRBJ2-3, with TRBD2 identical over 8 bases. The CDR3 runs 15 residues. V lost 4 bases to trimming and J lost 2 bases; unmatched junction nucleotides: 6. Germline CDR1 reads SGHRS; CDR2 reads YFSETQ. The CDR3 DNA follows: TGCGCCAGCAGCCCGCGGGGGGCTACCACAGATACGCAGTATTTT. It yields the protein CASSPRGATTDTQYF.

This clonotype showed up just a few times. The chain links TRBV7-9 to TRBJ2-7, with D hard to call. The CDR3 covers 13 residues. The V and J ends lost 5 bases and 2 bases respectively, with 10 bases between them. CDR1 SEHNR and CDR2 FQNEAQ come from the germline V gene (reference sequence). As DNA, the CDR3 is TGTGCCAGCAGCCCCGACAAAGCCTACGAGCAGTACTTC. This codes for CASSPDKAYEQYF.

In this sample, this clonotype turned up many times. J is TRBJ1-6 and V is TRBV7-9; D gene ambiguous. CDR1 is SEHNR and CDR2 is FQNEAQ in the germline V gene (reference sequence). Trimming left V 6 bases short and J 8 bases short, with 20 bases between. This CDR3 is built from 16 residues. The CDR3: CASSSTRDRADSPLHF. Here the CDR3 DNA reads TGTGCCAGCAGTTCGACCCGGGATCGGGCAGATTCACCCCTCCACTTT.

J is TRBJ2-4 and V is TRBV5-1; 8 nucleotides match TRBD1. The CDR3 covers 18 residues. With 3 bases clipped from V and 1 base from J, the junction kept 12 bases outside the gene matches. Germline CDR1 SGHRS, CDR2 YFSETQ. The chain's CDR3 is CASSSKGQVIGAKNIQYF. The CDR3, as DNA: TGCGCCAGCAGCTCTAAGGGACAGGTGATCGGGGCCAAAAACATTCAGTACTTC.

This clonotype was observed a few times. The chain carries TRBV4-3 and TRBJ1-3; D uncertain. There are 16 residues in the CDR3. Trimming took 0 bases from V and 1 from J, leaving 10 bases between them. Germline V gene lookup returns CDR1 LGHNA and CDR2 YSLEER. CDR3 sequence (DNA): TGCGCCAGCAGCCAAGATAGTGGGGTTTCTGGAAACACCATATATTTT. Its protein is CASSQDSGVSGNTIYF.

The gene calls are TRBV7-6 and TRBJ2-7; D remains unclear. This CDR3 has 13 residues. Germline V gene lookup returns CDR1 SGHVS and CDR2 FNYEAQ. Between the trimmed V and J ends, which lost 1 base and 4 bases, there was a span of 8 bases. The CDR3 DNA reads as TGTGCCAGCAGCTTAGAGTCCGTGTACGAGCAGTACTTC. This translates into CASSLESVYEQYF.

J is TRBJ1-2 and V is TRBV5-1, with TRBD1 matching 12 bases. Per germline, CDR1 SGHRS and CDR2 YFSETQ. The V gene end was trimmed by 3 bases and the J gene end by 8 bases; junction bases not matched to a gene: 5. CDR3 length: 14 amino acids. In nucleotides, the CDR3 is TGCGCCAGCAGCTCGCCGGGACAGGGGGCCGGCTACACCTTC. Protein product: CASSSPGQGAGYTF. The full variable domain, rest sourced from reference TRBV5-1 and TRBJ1-2, is KAGVTQTPRYLIKTRGQQVTLSCSPISGHRSVSWYQQTPGQGLQFLFEYFSETQRNKGNFPGRFSGRQFSNSRSEMNVSTLELGDSALYLCASSSPGQGAGYTFGSGTRLTVV.

Only a few counts were recorded for this clonotype. The J gene is TRBJ2-5, the V gene TRBV25-1; 8 bases are shared with TRBD1. V lost 0 bases to trimming and J lost 2 bases; unmatched junction nucleotides: 2. The CDR3 has 15 amino acids. In germline, CDR1 is MGHDK, CDR2 SYGVNS. CDR3 sequence (DNA): TGTGCCAGCAGTGAATACAGGGGGCGTCAAGAGACCCAGTACTTC. Translation: CASSEYRGRQETQYF.

The rearrangement uses TRBV20-1 and TRBJ2-1; 8 nucleotides line up with TRBD1. The CDR3 loop spans 15 amino acids. CDR1 is DFQATT, CDR2 SNEGSKA, per germline (reference sequence). For the CDR3, the DNA is TGCAGCACAGAATCACAGGGGGTGAGTGGCGATGAGCAGTTCTTC. The encoded protein is CSTESQGVSGDEQFF.